The 25 T cell receptor beta chains presented below share a single source sample, sequenced in a study of OX40 agonist ivuxolimab in advanced cancers. Libraries were prepared by immunoSEQ multiplex PCR; TCRdb keeps only in-frame clonotypes and omits some of them. Among 48,000 or so clones listed, approximately 78% were seen once. The specimen comprised CD4+ or CD8+ T cells sorted from blood, sampled in a trial of the OX40 agonist ivuxolimab. The receptors stem from an adult with an advanced solid tumor such as melanoma, head and neck, liver or kidney cancer.

This clone is deemed medium-sized. This chain connects TRBV6-5 to TRBJ1-3; D is uncertain. The CDR3 runs 15 residues. V was pared by 7 bases and J by 0 bases, with 13 bases between. Per the germline V gene, CDR1 is MNHEY and CDR2 is SVGAGI. CDR3 nucleotide sequence: TGTGCCAGCACCAGTCGATCCTACTCTGGAAACACCATATATTTT. This encodes CASTSRSYSGNTIYF.

The rearrangement links TRBV9 to TRBJ2-5, with D possibly matching TRBD1 (5 bases). The V and J ends lost 0 bases and 2 bases respectively, with 14 bases between them. The CDR3 extends over 16 amino acids. In germline, CDR1 is SGDLS, CDR2 YYNGEE. The CDR3 spells CASSVAIPQGQETQYF. CDR3 nucleotides: TGTGCCAGCAGCGTAGCAATCCCCCAGGGACAAGAGACCCAGTACTTC.

The V and J genes are TRBV6-6 and TRBJ1-2; TRBD1 aligns across 9 bases. The V and J ends lost 2 bases and 7 bases, in that order; junction bases with no gene match: 5. This CDR3 is 14 amino acids long. Germline V gives CDR1 MNHNY, CDR2 SVGAGI (reference sequence). The CDR3 DNA reads as TGTGCCAGCAGTTACGGGACAGGGACCGGTGGCTACACCTTC. Translating it yields CASSYGTGTGGYTF.

The genes are TRBV19 and TRBJ1-2, with D tentatively TRBD1 (6 bases). From germline, CDR1 is LNHDA and CDR2 SQIVND (reference sequence). V dropped 1 base and J dropped 2 bases, with 14 bases sitting between them. This CDR3 is 16 amino acids long. CDR3 loop: CASSIAGQPKNYGYTF. As DNA, the CDR3 is TGTGCCAGTAGTATAGCCGGACAGCCGAAAAACTATGGCTACACCTTC.

This rearrangement joins TRBV19 to TRBJ2-1, with unresolved D. Trimming removed 5 bases at V and 10 bases at J, with 15 bases between. Germline CDR1 is LNHDA and CDR2 is SQIVND (reference sequence). The CDR3 is 13 residues long. In DNA form, the CDR3 reads TGTGCCAGTAGTCGCTACTCGGCGGCCGAGCAGTTCTTC. Translated, it gives CASSRYSAAEQFF.

The rearrangement uses TRBV5-8 and TRBJ2-7; 8 nucleotides line up with TRBD1. Germline V gene lookup returns CDR1 SGHTS and CDR2 YDEGEE. Unmatched junction bases numbered 6, after V lost 2 bases and J lost 2 bases. The CDR3 is 15 residues long. CDR3 sequence (DNA): TGTGCCAGCAGCTTAGGAGGGACAGGAGCCTACGAGCAGTACTTC. Translated: CASSLGGTGAYEQYF.

This clone was seen a few times. V is TRBV5-1 and J is TRBJ2-7, with D perhaps assigned TRBD1 or TRBD2 (5 bases each). The CDR3 is 17 amino acids. The V gene lost 0 bases and the J gene lost 0 bases, with 16 bases spanning the gap. Per germline, CDR1 SGHRS and CDR2 YFSETQ. The CDR3 sequence: CASSLESAREISYEQYF. The CDR3 DNA reads TGCGCCAGCAGCTTGGAGTCCGCCAGGGAGATCTCCTACGAGCAGTACTTC.

The chain employs TRBV5-4 and TRBJ2-3, with D perhaps TRBD2 (6 bases). CDR1 is SGHNT, CDR2 YYREEE, per germline (reference sequence). V was shortened by 4 bases and J by 1 base, with 16 bases between the two germline ends. This CDR3 spans 16 amino acids. This CDR3 reads CASSPPLATGTDTQYF. The CDR3 bases are TGTGCCAGCAGCCCACCCCTAGCGACAGGCACAGATACGCAGTATTTT.

The genes are TRBV27 and TRBJ2-7; 9 bases line up with TRBD2. This CDR3 has 15 residues. Unmatched junction bases numbered 5, after V lost 3 bases and J lost 2 bases. The germline V gene has CDR1 MNHEY and CDR2 SMNVEV (reference sequence). The CDR3 DNA reads TGTGCCAGCAGTTTGATAGCGGGAGTACCCTACGAGCAGTACTTC. It codes for CASSLIAGVPYEQYF.

The CDR3 reads CASSDLAGITYEQYF. DNA of the CDR3: TGTGCCAGCAGTGACCTAGCGGGTATAACCTACGAGCAGTACTTC. The rearrangement joins TRBV2 to TRBJ2-7; 8 bases match TRBD2. With 3 bases clipped from V and 2 bases from J, the junction kept 6 bases outside the gene matches. CDR3 size: 15 residues. Per germline, CDR1 SNHLY and CDR2 FYNNEI. Full variable domain (remainder filled in from reference TRBV2 and TRBJ2-7): EPEVTQTPSHQVTQMGQEVILRCVPISNHLYFYWYRQILGQKVEFLVSFYNNEISEKSEIFDDQFSVERPDGSNFTLKIRSTKLEDSAMYFCASSDLAGITYEQYFGPGTRLTVT.

The CDR3 bases are TGTGCCAGCGGCCCAAGCGTGTCCTACGAGCAGTACTTC. Its protein is CASGPSVSYEQYF. The chain carries TRBV25-1 and TRBJ2-7; D is unclear. This CDR3 contains 13 residues. The germline V and J ends were trimmed by 8 bases and 1 base, with 12 bases remaining between them. CDR1 MGHDK and CDR2 SYGVNS come from the germline V gene.

The chain uses TRBV7-9 and TRBJ2-7, with D possibly being TRBD1 (6 bases). V lost 5 bases, J lost 1 base, and 9 bases lay in between. This CDR3 has 13 amino acids. The germline V gene encodes CDR1 SEHNR and CDR2 FQNEAQ (reference sequence). The CDR3 region has the DNA TGTGCCAGCAGCGGGGACAATTCCTACGAGCAGTACTTC. As protein: CASSGDNSYEQYF. The full variable domain, its missing parts supplied by reference TRBV7-9 and TRBJ2-7, is DTGVSQNPRHKITKRGQNVTFRCDPISEHNRLYWYRQTLGQGPEFLTYFQNEAQLEKSRLLSDRFSAERPKGSFSTLEIQRTEQGDSAMYLCASSGDNSYEQYFGPGTRLTVT.

The genes are TRBV2 and TRBJ1-1; D is unclear. The V gene lost 7 bases and the J gene lost 8 bases, with 17 bases spanning the gap. The CDR3 has 13 amino acids. Germline CDR1 SNHLY, CDR2 FYNNEI. The CDR3 DNA is TGTGCCAGCATCGAAGACGGCGACCACGAAGCTTTCTTT. It is translated as CASIEDGDHEAFF.

The chain employs TRBV29-1 and TRBJ2-1; D may correspond to TRBD1 or TRBD2 (6 bases each). Trimming cost V 3 bases and J 7 bases, with 13 bases left between them. The CDR3 is 13 residues long. Germline V gives CDR1 SQVTM, CDR2 ANQGSEA. Here the CDR3 reads CSVDREQGNEQFF. The CDR3 bases are TGCAGCGTTGATCGGGAGCAGGGGAATGAGCAGTTCTTC.

The genes are TRBV5-4 and TRBJ1-4; D may be TRBD1 (5 bases). The CDR3 runs to 14 residues. CDR1 is SGHNT and CDR2 is YYREEE in the germline V gene (reference sequence). The V end was cut by 0 bases, the J end by 8 bases, with 11 bases between. CDR3 nucleotide sequence: TGTGCCAGCAGCTTGGGGCAGGGCGGGGAAAAACTGTTTTTT. This gives the protein CASSLGQGGEKLFF.

This chain links TRBV4-3 with TRBJ1-2, with D perhaps TRBD1 (6 bases). This CDR3 has 13 residues. Per germline, CDR1 LGHNA and CDR2 YSLEER. V was clipped by 3 bases and J by 14 bases, with 19 bases between them. The CDR3 region has the DNA TGCGCCAGCAGCCACGGACAGTCCCTTTTGAAGACCTTC. Translation gives CASSHGQSLLKTF.

The chain uses TRBV14 and TRBJ2-4, with a possible D match to TRBD2 (5 bases). V lost 5 bases and J lost 9, with 20 bases in between. The CDR3 covers 15 residues. Germline values: CDR1 SGHDN, CDR2 FVKESK. CDR3 sequence: CASSLNPLGGGIQYF. DNA of the CDR3: TGTGCCAGCAGCTTAAACCCTCTCGGAGGTGGCATTCAGTACTTC.

The chain carries TRBV6-6 and TRBJ1-6, with TRBD1 identical over 10 bases. This CDR3 comprises 14 residues. V lost 5 bases to trimming and J lost 7 bases; unmatched junction nucleotides: 2. Germline V lookup: CDR1 MNHNY, CDR2 SVGAGI (reference sequence). Here the CDR3 reads CASSGQGDNSPLHF. The CDR3 DNA sequence: TGTGCCAGCAGTGGACAGGGGGACAATTCACCCCTCCACTTT.

The rearrangement joins TRBV6-1 to TRBJ1-2; D is ambiguous. Trimming took 3 bases from V and 3 from J, leaving 14 bases between them. Germline values: CDR1 MNHNS, CDR2 SASEGT. The CDR3 totals 15 residues. CDR3 nucleotide sequence: TGTGCCAGCAGTGAGACGCATCTCTACGACTATGGCTACACCTTC. This encodes CASSETHLYDYGYTF.

The V gene is TRBV5-6, the J gene TRBJ2-7; D unresolved. V lost 4 bases and J lost 1, with 12 bases in between. The CDR3 extends over 14 amino acids. In germline, CDR1 is SGHDT, CDR2 YYEEEE. CDR3 sequence (DNA): TGTGCCAGCAGCCCCAACTGGTATTCCTACGAGCAGTACTTC. This encodes CASSPNWYSYEQYF. The entire variable domain, with the rest obtained from reference TRBV5-6 and TRBJ2-7, is as follows: DAGVTQSPTHLIKTRGQQVTLRCSPKSGHDTVSWYQQALGQGPQFIFQYYEEEERQRGNFPDRFSGHQFPNYSSELNVNALLLGDSALYLCASSPNWYSYEQYFGPGTRLTVT.

The rearrangement links TRBV5-6 to TRBJ1-5; a possible D gene is TRBD1 (6 bases). The CDR3 extends over 16 amino acids. Between the trimmed V and J ends, which lost 2 bases and 2 bases, there was a span of 14 bases. Germline lookup yields CDR1 SGHDT and CDR2 YYEEEE. The CDR3 DNA reads TGTGCCAGCAGCTTCCGGGACACCTTTGGCAATCAGCCCCAGCATTTT. Its protein is CASSFRDTFGNQPQHF.

The rearrangement uses TRBV30 and TRBJ1-1; tentative D call: TRBD1 (6 bases). The germline gives CDR1 GTSNPN, CDR2 SVGIG (reference sequence). The CDR3 covers 12 residues. The ends were cut back, 3 bases at V and 6 bases at J, with 11 bases in the middle. In DNA, the CDR3 is TGTGCCTGGAGACACAGGGAGGCTGAAGCTTTCTTT. It is translated as CAWRHREAEAFF.

This rearrangement joins TRBV5-1 to TRBJ2-3, with D unclear. This CDR3 spans 15 amino acids. The ends were cut back, 0 bases at V and 2 bases at J, with 10 bases in the middle. Per the germline V gene, CDR1 is SGHRS and CDR2 is YFSETQ. The CDR3 DNA reads TGCGCCAGCAGCTTGGTCCGACAAGACACAGATACGCAGTATTTT. Translation: CASSLVRQDTDTQYF.

This clone was detected only once. The chain has TRBV5-4 and TRBJ2-1; 8 nucleotides line up with TRBD2. CDR3 length equals 16 residues. The ends lost 2 bases at V and 0 bases at J; junction bases unmatched: 4. Per the germline V gene, CDR1 is SGHNT and CDR2 is YYREEE (reference sequence). CDR3 DNA: TGTGCCAGCAGCTTCGGGGCGGGAGGCTCCTACAATGAGCAGTTCTTC. Its translation: CASSFGAGGSYNEQFF.

Only a few counts were recorded for this clone. This CDR3 is also generated by other DNA sequences in the sample. V is TRBV10-1 and J is TRBJ1-1; unclear D gene. This CDR3 contains 13 residues. In germline, CDR1 is WNHNN, CDR2 SYGVQD (reference sequence). V gave up 6 bases and J gave up 2 bases, with 10 bases separating them. CDR3 protein: CASRARENTEAFF. Here the CDR3 DNA reads TGCGCCAGCAGGGCCCGAGAAAACACTGAAGCTTTCTTT.